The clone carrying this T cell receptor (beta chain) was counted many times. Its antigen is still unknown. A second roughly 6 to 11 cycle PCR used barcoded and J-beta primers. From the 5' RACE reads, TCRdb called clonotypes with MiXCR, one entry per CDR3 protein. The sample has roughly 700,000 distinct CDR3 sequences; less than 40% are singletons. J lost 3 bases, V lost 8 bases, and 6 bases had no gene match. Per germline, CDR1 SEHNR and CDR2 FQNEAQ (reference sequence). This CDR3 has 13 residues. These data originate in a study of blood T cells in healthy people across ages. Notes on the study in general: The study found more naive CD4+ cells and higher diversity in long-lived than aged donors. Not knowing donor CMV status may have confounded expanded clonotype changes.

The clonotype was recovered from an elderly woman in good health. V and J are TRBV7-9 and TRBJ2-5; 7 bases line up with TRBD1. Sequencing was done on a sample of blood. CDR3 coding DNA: TGTGCCAGCGGGCGAACAGGGGAAGAGACCCAGTACTTC. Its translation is CASGRTGEETQYF.